These 28 T cell receptor beta chains came from one sample sequenced in a study of cytomegalovirus exposure and HLA in healthy donors. The PCR ran on 60 Vbeta and 13 Jbeta primers. Clones were sequenced by immunoSEQ multiplex PCR, and TCRdb holds only the in-frame ones, with some missing. Of more than 130,000 clones in the sample, 80% are singletons; the top ten hold 6.8%. Sequencing input: PBMCs. The receptors shown here come from a man in his forties in good health and CMV-seropositive.

The chain is built from TRBV27 and TRBJ1-5, with TRBD1 identical over 11 bases. V was clipped by 6 bases and J by 4 bases; unmatched bases: 11. The length of the CDR3 is 17 residues. Germline V lookup: CDR1 MNHEY, CDR2 SMNVEV (reference sequence). The CDR3 DNA follows: TGTGCCAGCAGGGGGACAGGGGGAAGTCCCCGGAATCAGCCCCAGCATTTT. Residues: CASRGTGGSPRNQPQHF.

The chain employs TRBV11-2 and TRBJ2-7, with unresolved D. V shed 1 base and J shed 2 bases, with 6 bases lying between them. The V gene's germline CDR1 is SGHAT and CDR2 FQNNGV. The CDR3 loop spans 13 amino acids. CDR3 bases: TGTGCCAGCAGCTTAGCGAGTCCCTACGAGCAGTACTTC. This sequence encodes CASSLASPYEQYF.

J is TRBJ1-2 and V is TRBV10-3, with 8 bases identical to TRBD1. Trimming at V came to 2 bases and at J to 10 bases, leaving 6 bases not matched to a gene. CDR3 length: 13 residues. Germline lookup yields CDR1 ENHRY and CDR2 SYGVKD. Here the CDR3 reads CAISEGQGLAYTF. CDR3 bases: TGTGCCATCAGTGAGGGACAGGGACTCGCCTACACCTTC.

The chain combines TRBV9 with TRBJ2-1, with 7 bases aligning to TRBD2. With V trimmed by 0 bases and J by 4 bases, 4 bases remained unmatched. The CDR3 loop spans 15 amino acids. CDR1 SGDLS and CDR2 YYNGEE come from the germline V gene. CDR3 DNA: TGTGCCAGCAGCGTAGGGCTAGCGGAATACAATGAGCAGTTCTTC. This sequence encodes CASSVGLAEYNEQFF.

The chain joins TRBV27 to TRBJ2-6; D uncertain. V was clipped by 6 bases and J by 0 bases, with 6 bases between them. Germline V gives CDR1 MNHEY, CDR2 SMNVEV (reference sequence). The CDR3 has 14 amino acids. For the CDR3, the DNA is TGTGCCAGCAGAATCCTCTCTGGGGCCAACGTCCTGACTTTC. Its protein is CASRILSGANVLTF.

This rearrangement joins TRBV2 to TRBJ2-3, with a possible D match to TRBD2 (6 bases). V lost 6 bases and J lost 2, with 15 bases in between. The germline gives CDR1 SNHLY, CDR2 FYNNEI. The CDR3 extends over 15 amino acids. CDR3 amino acids: CASSTMGLATDTQYF. CDR3 bases: TGTGCCAGCAGCACTATGGGACTTGCCACAGATACGCAGTATTTT.

The V call is TRBV5-4, the J call TRBJ1-4; 7 bases fit TRBD1. CDR1 SGHNT and CDR2 YYREEE come from the germline V gene (reference sequence). V lost 0 bases and J lost 7; bases outside the gene matches: 6. CDR3 size: 15 residues. The CDR3 region is CASSLGQGLGEKLFF. The CDR3 DNA sequence: TGTGCCAGCAGCTTGGGACAGGGTCTAGGTGAAAAACTGTTTTTT.

V is TRBV11-2 and J is TRBJ1-2; D is undetermined. This CDR3 contains 14 residues. Looked up from germline, CDR1 is SGHAT and CDR2 is FQNNGV. Trimming removed 0 bases from V and 2 bases from J, with 7 bases in between. CDR3 sequence reads: CASSLDTANYGYTF. CDR3 sequence (DNA): TGTGCCAGCAGCTTAGACACAGCAAACTATGGCTACACCTTC. The full variable domain, its missing parts supplied by reference TRBV11-2 and TRBJ1-2, is EAGVAQSPRYKIIEKRQSVAFWCNPISGHATLYWYQQILGQGPKLLIQFQNNGVVDDSQLPKDRFSAERLKGVDSTLKIQPAKLEDSAVYLCASSLDTANYGYTFGSGTRLTVV.

The chain links TRBV7-2 to TRBJ1-4; D call uncertain. The CDR3 is 14 amino acids. The ends were cut back, 5 bases at V and 5 bases at J, with 12 bases in the middle. Germline CDR1 reads SGHTA; CDR2 reads FQGNSA. The CDR3 region has the DNA TGTGCCAGCAGCACGGGAAGGCTAAATGAAAAACTGTTTTTT. It specifies CASSTGRLNEKLFF. The complete variable domain, with remaining parts taken from reference TRBV7-2 and TRBJ1-4, reads GAGVSQSPSNKVTEKGKDVELRCDPISGHTALYWYRQSLGQGLEFLIYFQGNSAPDKSGLPSDRFSAERTGGSVSTLTIQRTQQEDSAVYLCASSTGRLNEKLFFGSGTQLSVL.

The chain combines TRBV7-8 with TRBJ2-2; TRBD2 matches at 10 bases. Trimming cost V 2 bases and J 6 bases; bases outside gene matches: 3. CDR1 SGHVS and CDR2 FQNEAQ come from the germline V gene. This CDR3 is built from 15 residues. The CDR3, as DNA: TGTGCCAGCAGCTTATTTCTAGCGGGAGCCGGGGAGCTGTTTTTT. Residues: CASSLFLAGAGELFF.

The V call is TRBV4-1, the J call TRBJ2-1, with 7 bases fitting TRBD1. Germline CDR1 MGHRA, CDR2 YSYEKL. V lost 2 bases to trimming and J lost 2 bases; unmatched junction nucleotides: 6. This CDR3 contains 16 residues. The CDR3 is CASSQTGQLAYNEQFF. In nucleotides, the CDR3 is TGCGCCAGCAGCCAAACGGGACAGCTAGCCTACAATGAGCAGTTCTTC.

The V gene is TRBV7-9, the J gene TRBJ1-2; TRBD1 matches 7 bases. V lost 5 bases and J lost 5; bases outside the gene matches: 8. The CDR3 runs to 14 residues. Germline V CDR1 and CDR2: SEHNR, FQNEAQ (reference sequence). The CDR3 nucleotides read TGTGCCAGCAGCGGAGGACAGGACCTATATGGCTACACCTTC. Protein: CASSGGQDLYGYTF.

The rearrangement uses TRBV18 and TRBJ2-2; a weak D match, TRBD2 (5 bases). Germline CDR1 reads KGHSH; CDR2 reads LQKENI. The CDR3 has 14 amino acids. V lost 3 bases and J 4 bases, leaving 9 bases between the germline ends. The CDR3 coding sequence is TGTGCCAGCTCACCTACTAGTAGCACCGGGGAGCTGTTTTTT. Translated, it gives CASSPTSSTGELFF.

The chain couples TRBV13 to TRBJ2-1; 9 nucleotides align to TRBD2. The J segment lost 4 bases and the V segment lost 10 bases, leaving 5 bases of the junction unmatched. Germline CDR1 reads PRHDT; CDR2 reads FYEKMQ (reference sequence). CDR3 length: 13 residues. The CDR3 DNA is TGTGCCACCCCGGGACTAGCTTACAATGAGCAGTTCTTC. This gives the protein CATPGLAYNEQFF.

This sequence joins TRBV5-6 and TRBJ2-1, with TRBD2 matching 8 bases. J gave up 4 bases and V 0 bases, and 3 bases lay outside the gene matches. This CDR3 spans 15 amino acids. Germline CDR1 and CDR2: SGHDT and YYEEEE. CDR3 nucleotides: TGTGCCAGCAGCTTGGTAACTAGCGGATACAATGAGCAGTTCTTC. The encoded protein is CASSLVTSGYNEQFF.

This rearrangement joins TRBV4-1 to TRBJ2-3, with 10 bases that match TRBD2. This CDR3 has 17 residues. Germline loops: CDR1 MGHRA, CDR2 YSYEKL. The junction had 6 bases not matched to a gene; V was cut back by 0 bases and J by 3 bases. CDR3 bases: TGCGCCAGCAGCCAAGAAGGGACGGGACTAGCGACAGATACGCAGTATTTT. Protein sequence: CASSQEGTGLATDTQYF.

The rearrangement uses TRBV28 and TRBJ1-2; TRBD1 aligns across 7 bases. V lost 3 bases to trimming and J lost 4 bases; unmatched junction nucleotides: 11. Germline V gene sequence: CDR1 MDHEN, CDR2 SYDVKM. This CDR3 is built from 16 residues. CDR3 amino acids: CASSFSGTATTYGYTF. CDR3 sequence (DNA): TGTGCCAGCAGTTTCTCCGGGACAGCAACAACCTATGGCTACACCTTC.

Concerning this clone itself: Distinct nucleotide sequences in the sample also encode this CDR3. The V gene is TRBV27, the J gene TRBJ2-7; 7 bases align to TRBD1. There are 13 residues in the CDR3. Trimming cost V 2 bases and J 3 bases; bases outside gene matches: 1. Germline V gene sequence: CDR1 MNHEY, CDR2 SMNVEV (reference sequence). This chain's CDR3 is CASSLGDSYEQYF. CDR3 in DNA: TGTGCCAGCAGTTTAGGGGACAGCTACGAGCAGTACTTC.

This clone was recorded a few times. The chain recombines TRBV27 with TRBJ2-1; D ambiguous. The V gene's germline CDR1 is MNHEY and CDR2 SMNVEV (reference sequence). Trimming cost V 5 bases and J 1 base, with 21 bases left between them. The length of the CDR3 is 18 residues. In DNA form, the CDR3 reads TGTGCCAGCAGTCCAGAGGCCGTAGCCGCGTGGTCCTACAATGAGCAGTTCTTC. It is translated as CASSPEAVAAWSYNEQFF.

This clone was counted a single time. The V gene is TRBV4-2, the J gene TRBJ2-7, with 8 bases identical to TRBD1. This CDR3 contains 16 residues. Germline V CDR1 and CDR2: LGHNA, YNFKEQ. Germline trimming cut 0 bases from V and 5 bases from J; bases unmatched to any gene: 9. The CDR3 sequence: CASSQDENRGRNEQYF. The CDR3 DNA is TGTGCCAGCAGCCAAGATGAAAACAGGGGGAGGAACGAGCAGTACTTC.

This clone appeared once. This chain uses TRBV5-4 with TRBJ2-7; 11 bases fit TRBD2. The V and J ends lost 3 bases and 2 bases, in that order; junction bases with no gene match: 4. Looked up from germline, CDR1 is SGHNT and CDR2 is YYREEE (reference sequence). CDR3 length equals 15 residues. CDR3 DNA sequence: TGTGCCAGCAGCTCCTTAGCGGGAGGGACCTACGAGCAGTACTTC. As protein: CASSSLAGGTYEQYF.

CDR3 coding DNA: TGCGCCAGCAGCCGGGATTACTCCTACGAGCAGTACTTC. It encodes CASSRDYSYEQYF. The rearrangement joins TRBV5-1 to TRBJ2-7; tentatively, D is TRBD2 (5 bases). The ends were cut back, 4 bases at V and 0 bases at J, with 8 bases in the middle. Germline V lookup: CDR1 SGHRS, CDR2 YFSETQ. The CDR3 runs 13 residues.

The chain recombines TRBV6-1 with TRBJ2-3; 8 bases fit TRBD2. Germline-derived CDR1 and CDR2 are MNHNS and SASEGT. The CDR3 length is 17 residues. V lost 4 bases and J lost 3; bases outside the gene matches: 12. Here the CDR3 reads CASSVSRRRGVTDTQYF. The CDR3 DNA follows: TGTGCCAGCAGTGTATCTCGGCGGCGGGGGGTAACAGATACGCAGTATTTT.

This sequence joins TRBV15 and TRBJ2-3; 11 bases line up with TRBD2. Germline trimming cut 0 bases from V and 0 bases from J; bases unmatched to any gene: 5. Germline V gene lookup returns CDR1 LNHNV and CDR2 YYDKDF (reference sequence). The length of the CDR3 is 18 residues. The CDR3 reads CATSRDFASGRSTDTQYF. The CDR3 region has the DNA TGTGCCACCAGCAGAGATTTTGCTAGCGGGAGGAGCACAGATACGCAGTATTTT.

J is TRBJ1-5 and V is TRBV27; D may be TRBD1 (6 bases). This CDR3 is 14 amino acids long. Trimming took 5 bases from V and 2 from J, leaving 10 bases between them. Germline CDR1 is MNHEY and CDR2 is SMNVEV (reference sequence). CDR3 residues: CASSPRQGNQPQHF. The DNA of the CDR3 is TGTGCCAGCAGTCCACGACAGGGCAATCAGCCCCAGCATTTT.

The chain recombines TRBV5-8 with TRBJ1-1; 7 bases align to TRBD1. CDR3 length: 15 amino acids. Germline CDR1 and CDR2: SGHTS and YDEGEE. The ends lost 4 bases at V and 1 base at J; junction bases unmatched: 7. CDR3 region: CASSNDRARNTEAFF. CDR3 bases: TGTGCCAGCAGCAACGACAGGGCTAGGAACACTGAAGCTTTCTTT.

The V and J genes are TRBV6-5 and TRBJ2-5; unclear D gene. The last part of the DNA fits TRBJ2-7 better; the J call may be wrong. Germline V lookup: CDR1 MNHEY, CDR2 SVGAGI. There are 15 residues in the CDR3. CDR3 sequence reads: CASSYSDVPWGEQYF. CDR3 sequence (DNA): TGTGCCAGCAGTTACTCCGACGTCCCCTGGGGCGAGCAGTACTTC.

In its sample, this clone was seen once. The genes are TRBV19 and TRBJ1-5; 8 bases are a match to TRBD1. This CDR3 spans 15 amino acids. V was clipped by 6 bases and J by 0 bases; unmatched bases: 4. Germline V CDR1 and CDR2: LNHDA, SQIVND (reference sequence). CDR3: CASRLDRDSNQPQHF. Written as DNA, the CDR3 is TGTGCCAGTAGATTGGACAGGGATAGCAATCAGCCCCAGCATTTT.